These T cell receptor beta chains were read from a single sample in a study of T cell repertoires in cytomegalovirus infection. Each CDR3 protein is one row after TCRdb ran MiXCR on the reads. Of about 890,000 distinct CDR3 sequences in the sample, less than 40% are singletons; the top ten hold 11% to 15%. These TCRs are of unknown antigen specificity. Sequenced here: cultured CD8+ T cells from PBMCs, sampled from culture after CMV antigen stimulation. The receptors were gathered from a human donor in good health (CMV status not recorded). Some clones in this sample may be carry-over from other donors' samples. Each CDR3 is given with its conserved first and last residue. The D gene is left open where the match is weak. Expanded clones are given a class, and other clones once, few, many or no size at all.

j_call | clone_size | v_call | d_call | cdr3_nt | cdr3_aa
TRBJ2-7 | NA | TRBV6-6 | NA | TGTGCCAGCAGACTCCGGGATTTGAGCTCCTACGAGCAGTACTTC | CASRLRDLSSYEQYF
TRBJ2-7 | few | TRBV27 | NA | TGTGCCAGCAGTTTCGGGACTCACTACGAGCAGTACTTC | CASSFGTHYEQYF
TRBJ2-7 | few | TRBV19 | TRBD2 | TGTGCCAGTAGTATCGAGGGCGGGGGGACCTACGAGCAGTACTTC | CASSIEGGGTYEQYF
TRBJ2-1 | few | TRBV4-1 | NA | TGCGCCAGCAGCCCCCTGACGGAATCCGGGGATGAGCAGTTCTTC | CASSPLTESGDEQFF
TRBJ2-1 | few | TRBV4-3 | NA | TGCGCCAGCAGCCCAGCAAGCGGATCCTACAATGAGCAGTTCTTC | CASSPASGSYNEQFF
TRBJ2-5 | NA | TRBV7-3 | TRBD2 | TGTGCCAGCAGCCGAACCGGGGGGGGTCTGGAGACCCAGTACTTC | CASSRTGGGLETQYF
TRBJ2-2 | few | TRBV19 | NA | TGTGCCAGTAGCTCAACTCGACAGAACCCTGGGGGGGAGCTGTTTTTT | CASSSTRQNPGGELFF
TRBJ1-6 | NA | TRBV5-1 | NA | TGCGCCAGCAGCCCAAAGGGACGGTCTGTGGATCCCTATAATTCACCCCTCCACTTT | CASSPKGRSVDPYNSPLHF
TRBJ1-1 | NA | TRBV24-1 | TRBD1 | TGTGCCACCAGTGATTTCATGGACAGGGGAACTGAAGCTTTCTTT | CATSDFMDRGTEAFF
TRBJ2-7 | many | TRBV7-9 | NA | TGTGCCAGCAGCTTAGTAGGAGCGAACCCCCAGCCCTACGAGCAGTACTTC | CASSLVGANPQPYEQYF
TRBJ1-1 | NA | TRBV29-1 | TRBD1 | TGCAGCGTTGAAACGCCAGGGGGAAATCAGGGAGTGATTACTGAAGCTTTCTTT | CSVETPGGNQGVITEAFF
TRBJ2-2 | few | TRBV12-3/TRBV12-4 | NA | TGTGCCAGCAGCCTTACGGGTGGTGACACCGGGGAGCTGTTTTTT | CASSLTGGDTGELFF
TRBJ1-5 | few | TRBV6-2/TRBV6-3 | TRBD1 | TGTGCCAGCAGATCACGGGACAGGGGTAGCAATCAGCCCCAGCATTTT | CASRSRDRGSNQPQHF
TRBJ2-1 | few | TRBV27 | TRBD2 | TGTGCCAGCAGTTTAACCCCCGGACTAGCGGGGGAGGGTGAGCAGTTCTTC | CASSLTPGLAGEGEQFF
TRBJ1-6 | NA | TRBV25-1 | NA | TGTGCCAGCAGTGCCGGTTTGGGCTCACCCCTCCACTTT | CASSAGLGSPLHF
TRBJ2-2 | NA | TRBV11-3 | TRBD1 | TGTGCCAGCAGCTTCTGGGACAGGGGACACACCGGGGAGCTGTTTTTT | CASSFWDRGHTGELFF
TRBJ1-1 | few | TRBV7-2 | NA | TGTGCCAGCAGTCCCCTCCCCGGGTTGGGGGACACTGAAGCTTTCTTT | CASSPLPGLGDTEAFF
TRBJ1-1 | NA | TRBV2 | NA | TGTGCCACCGGACTTGAAGCTTTCTTT | CATGLEAFF
TRBJ2-2 | NA | TRBV10-1 | NA | TGCGCCAGCACAGTTGGTGGGAACACCGGGGAGCTGTTTTTT | CASTVGGNTGELFF
TRBJ2-2 | NA | TRBV7-8 | NA | TGTGCCAGCAGACGACAGCCCCCGAACACCGGGGAGCTGTTTTTT | CASRRQPPNTGELFF
TRBJ2-1 | few | TRBV5-1 | NA | TGCGCCAGCAGCCGCCCGGGAGAGAAGTACAATGAGCAGTTCTTC | CASSRPGEKYNEQFF
TRBJ1-2 | NA | TRBV2 | TRBD1 | TGTGCCACGGACAGGAAGGACTATGGCTACACCTTC | CATDRKDYGYTF
TRBJ1-5 | few | TRBV7-2 | NA | TGTACCAGCAGCTTAGGTTCTCAGCCCCAGCATTTT | CTSSLGSQPQHF
TRBJ1-4 | many | TRBV7-2 | TRBD1 | TGTGCCAGCAGCTCCTTAGTCCCCCTCGGACAGGGAGAAAAACTGTTTTTT | CASSSLVPLGQGEKLFF
TRBJ1-2 | NA | TRBV5-6 | NA | TGTACCAGCAGCTTAGCCGACAGGAGCCCTTATAACTATGGCTACACCTTC | CTSSLADRSPYNYGYTF
TRBJ1-2 | NA | TRBV5-4 | NA | TGTGCCAGCACCTCAGACAGGAGTAACGGAAATGGCTACACCTTC | CASTSDRSNGNGYTF
TRBJ2-7 | NA | TRBV7-6 | TRBD1 | TGTGCCAGCAGCTTTCTGGGAAACAGGGGCTCCTACGAGCAGTACTTC | CASSFLGNRGSYEQYF
TRBJ2-1 | few | TRBV6-2/TRBV6-3 | NA | TGTGCCAGCAGTTACCCGATGGGGGTGCCCTACAATGAGCAGTTCTTC | CASSYPMGVPYNEQFF
TRBJ2-3 | NA | TRBV6-1 | TRBD2 | TGTGCCAGCAAGGAGTGGCGGGGGGGTTACACAGATACGCAGTATTTT | CASKEWRGGYTDTQYF
TRBJ2-3 | many | TRBV6-2/TRBV6-3 | NA | TGTGCCAGCAGTTACTCGGGTACGCAGTATTTT | CASSYSGTQYF
TRBJ2-5 | NA | TRBV7-6 | TRBD2 | TGTGCCAGCAGCCCATTTGTAGCGGGGGCCCAAGAGACCCAGTACTTC | CASSPFVAGAQETQYF
TRBJ2-5 | few | TRBV7-2 | NA | TGTGCCAGCAGCGATTTGGAAGGAGAGACCCAGTACTTC | CASSDLEGETQYF
TRBJ1-6 | NA | TRBV6-1 | TRBD1 | TGTGCCAGCAGCGCCCCAGGGACAGGGGCGAATTCACCCCTCCACTTT | CASSAPGTGANSPLHF
TRBJ1-1 | NA | TRBV7-6 | NA | TGTGCCAGCAGCCGCGAGACAGTGAACACTGAAGCTTTCTTT | CASSRETVNTEAFF
TRBJ1-2 | few | TRBV7-6 | TRBD1 | TGTGCCAGCAGCCTTGGACAGGGGGCGAATGGCTACACCTTC | CASSLGQGANGYTF
TRBJ2-1 | many | TRBV7-2 | NA | TGTGCCTCCAAAAGGGGCTCCTACAATGAGCAGTTCTTC | CASKRGSYNEQFF
TRBJ2-7 | NA | TRBV6-6 | NA | TGTGCCAGCAGTTACGGCCACTCCTACGAGCAGTACTTC | CASSYGHSYEQYF
TRBJ2-5 | NA | TRBV7-4 | NA | TGTGCCAGCAGCTTAGGACTAGGAGAGATTGAGACCCAGTACTTC | CASSLGLGEIETQYF
TRBJ1-2 | NA | TRBV2 | TRBD1 | TGTGCCAGCAACCGGGACAGGGGAGAGGATGGCTACACCTTC | CASNRDRGEDGYTF
TRBJ1-4 | NA | TRBV5-6 | TRBD1 | TGTGCCAGCAGCCCCTGGGGACAGGGGGCAACTAATGAAAAACTGTTTTTT | CASSPWGQGATNEKLFF
TRBJ2-5 | NA | TRBV7-2 | NA | TGTGTCAGCAGCACCGACAGGCTGCAAGAGACCCAGTACTTC | CVSSTDRLQETQYF
TRBJ1-5 | few | TRBV19 | NA | TGTGCCATAGGGACCCTTCTAAACAATCAGCCCCAGCATTTT | CAIGTLLNNQPQHF
TRBJ2-1 | NA | TRBV7-3 | NA | TGTGCCAGCAGCTTAAAGGGGGGGAGCTCCTACAATGAGCAGTTCTTC | CASSLKGGSSYNEQFF
TRBJ2-4 | NA | TRBV2 | NA | TGTGCTAAAACGAGACAGGATGAAAACATTCAGTACTTC | CAKTRQDENIQYF
TRBJ2-1 | few | TRBV5-1 | TRBD1 | TGCGCCAGCAGCCCGAGGCCGACAGGGTCAAATGAGCAGTTCTTC | CASSPRPTGSNEQFF
TRBJ1-4 | NA | TRBV5-6 | NA | TGTGCCAGCAGCTTGTCCGGAACTTTTAATGAAAAACTGTTTTTT | CASSLSGTFNEKLFF
TRBJ1-1 | few | TRBV6-1 | TRBD1 | TGTGCCAGCAGCCCGGGACAGGGGGCGAGTGGAGCTTTCTTT | CASSPGQGASGAFF
TRBJ2-1 | once | TRBV27 | TRBD1 | TGTGCCAGCAGTTTAAACCAGGGGGCGCGGGATGAGCAGTTCTTC | CASSLNQGARDEQFF
TRBJ1-5 | few | TRBV4-1 | NA | TGCGCCAGCAGCCCCCACAGCAGAAGCAATCAGCCCCAGCATTTT | CASSPHSRSNQPQHF
TRBJ2-1 | few | TRBV11-1 | NA | TGTGCCAGCAGCCCCATGGGGCATGAGCAGTTCTTC | CASSPMGHEQFF